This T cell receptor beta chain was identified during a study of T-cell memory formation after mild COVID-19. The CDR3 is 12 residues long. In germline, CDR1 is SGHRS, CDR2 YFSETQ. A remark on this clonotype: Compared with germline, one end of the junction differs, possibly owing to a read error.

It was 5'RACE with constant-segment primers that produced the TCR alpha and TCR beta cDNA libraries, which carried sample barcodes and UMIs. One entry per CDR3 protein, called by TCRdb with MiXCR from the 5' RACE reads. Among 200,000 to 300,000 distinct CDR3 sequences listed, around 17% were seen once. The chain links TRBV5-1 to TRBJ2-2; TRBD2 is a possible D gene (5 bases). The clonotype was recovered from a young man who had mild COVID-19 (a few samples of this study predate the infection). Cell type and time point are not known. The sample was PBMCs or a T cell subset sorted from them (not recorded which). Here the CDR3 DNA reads TGCGCCAGCCGACAAGACACCGGGGAGATGTTTTTT. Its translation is CASRQDTGEMFF.